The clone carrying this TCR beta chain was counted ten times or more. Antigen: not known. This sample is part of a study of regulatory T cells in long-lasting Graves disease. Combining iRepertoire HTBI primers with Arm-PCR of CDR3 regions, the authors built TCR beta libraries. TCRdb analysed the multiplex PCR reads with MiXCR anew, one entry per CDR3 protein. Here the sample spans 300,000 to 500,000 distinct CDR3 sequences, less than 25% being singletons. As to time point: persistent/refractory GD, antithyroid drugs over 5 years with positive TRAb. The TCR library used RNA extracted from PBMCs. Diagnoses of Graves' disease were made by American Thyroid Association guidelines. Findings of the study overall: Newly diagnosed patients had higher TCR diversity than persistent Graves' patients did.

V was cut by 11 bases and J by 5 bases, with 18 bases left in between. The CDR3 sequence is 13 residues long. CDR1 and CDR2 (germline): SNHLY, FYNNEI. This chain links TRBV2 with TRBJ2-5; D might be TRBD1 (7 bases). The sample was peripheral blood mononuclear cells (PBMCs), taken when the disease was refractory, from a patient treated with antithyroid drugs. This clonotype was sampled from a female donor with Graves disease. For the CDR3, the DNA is TGTGCCTCCCAAAGACAGGGAGGCGAGACCCAGTACTTC. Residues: CASQRQGGETQYF.